This is a list of T cell receptor beta chains from one sample in a study of post-analysis software for immune sequencing data. TCRdb reprocessed the PCR reads via MiXCR and lists one record per CDR3 protein. The sample contains 350,000 to 450,000 distinct CDR3 sequences, approximately 38% of which appear only once. Material: blood. Receptors originate from a girl aged 10 to 17 with multiple sclerosis. Each CDR3 is given with its conserved first and last residue. The D gene is left open where the match is weak. Clone size, where shown, is once, few, many, or a class for clones that have expanded.

V gene: TRBV29-1
clone size: few
J gene: TRBJ2-7
D gene: .
CDR3 protein: CSVEDGGGSYEQYF
CDR3 DNA: TGCAGCGTTGAAGATGGTGGGGGCTCCTACGAGCAGTACTTC

V gene: TRBV3-1
clone size: .
J gene: TRBJ1-2
D gene: .
CDR3 protein: CASSQDLAGPYGYTF
CDR3 DNA: TGTGCCAGCAGCCAAGATCTGGCAGGGCCCTATGGCTACACCTTC

V gene: TRBV27
clone size: few
J gene: TRBJ2-7
D gene: .
CDR3 protein: CASSSQSLLYEQYF
CDR3 DNA: TGTGCCAGCAGTTCCCAATCCCTCCTCTACGAGCAGTACTTC

V gene: TRBV27
clone size: .
J gene: TRBJ2-2
D gene: .
CDR3 protein: CASSGSHTGELFF
CDR3 DNA: TGTGCCAGCAGTGGCAGCCACACCGGGGAGCTGTTTTTT

V gene: TRBV20-1
clone size: .
J gene: TRBJ2-5
D gene: TRBD2
CDR3 protein: CSARDPGAGANMETQYF
CDR3 DNA: TGCAGTGCTAGGGACCCCGGAGCGGGGGCCAATATGGAGACCCAGTACTTC

V gene: TRBV20-1
clone size: .
J gene: TRBJ1-2
D gene: TRBD1
CDR3 protein: CSAIQGQAPNYGYTF
CDR3 DNA: TGCAGTGCTATCCAGGGACAGGCGCCTAACTATGGCTACACCTTC

V gene: TRBV7-2
clone size: few
J gene: TRBJ2-3
D gene: TRBD2
CDR3 protein: CASSRGLAGGRSTDTQYF
CDR3 DNA: TGTGCCAGCTCCAGAGGTCTAGCGGGGGGGAGGAGCACAGATACGCAGTATTTT

V gene: TRBV11-2
clone size: .
J gene: TRBJ2-1
D gene: .
CDR3 protein: CASNSGLGTYNEQFF
CDR3 DNA: TGTGCCAGCAATTCGGGTTTAGGGACCTACAATGAGCAGTTCTTC

V gene: TRBV2
clone size: few
J gene: TRBJ2-7
D gene: .
CDR3 protein: CASRLGESYEQYF
CDR3 DNA: TGTGCCAGCAGGTTGGGAGAGAGCTACGAGCAGTACTTC

V gene: TRBV20-1
clone size: .
J gene: TRBJ2-7
D gene: TRBD1
CDR3 protein: CSARDEPGQGAREQYF
CDR3 DNA: TGCAGTGCTAGAGATGAACCGGGACAGGGGGCGCGGGAGCAGTACTTC

V gene: TRBV6-6
clone size: .
J gene: TRBJ2-7
D gene: .
CDR3 protein: CASSDSPGSGEQYF
CDR3 DNA: TGTGCCAGCAGTGACAGTCCCGGGAGTGGCGAGCAGTACTTC

V gene: TRBV12-3/TRBV12-4
clone size: once
J gene: TRBJ2-7
D gene: .
CDR3 protein: CAGSSTGVYEQYF
CDR3 DNA: TGTGCCGGCAGCTCGACAGGAGTCTACGAGCAGTACTTC

V gene: TRBV7-2
clone size: once
J gene: TRBJ2-3
D gene: TRBD2
CDR3 protein: CASSPRTSGRRFGTDTQYF
CDR3 DNA: TGTGCCAGCAGCCCGCGAACTAGCGGGAGGCGATTTGGCACAGATACGCAGTATTTT

V gene: TRBV5-1
clone size: few
J gene: TRBJ2-5
D gene: .
CDR3 protein: CASSSAHSSHETQYF
CDR3 DNA: TGCGCCAGCAGCTCTGCACATTCAAGCCACGAGACCCAGTACTTC

V gene: TRBV5-5
clone size: few
J gene: TRBJ2-3
D gene: .
CDR3 protein: CASSSEAGAHGTQYF
CDR3 DNA: TGTGCCAGCAGCTCTGAGGCGGGGGCCCACGGTACGCAGTATTTT

V gene: TRBV7-9
clone size: .
J gene: TRBJ2-1
D gene: TRBD1
CDR3 protein: CASSSRDRENEQFF
CDR3 DNA: TGTGCCAGCAGCTCACGGGACAGGGAGAATGAGCAGTTCTTC

V gene: TRBV6-2/TRBV6-3
clone size: few
J gene: TRBJ2-1
D gene: TRBD1
CDR3 protein: CASSNRDRAYNEQFF
CDR3 DNA: TGTGCCAGCAGTAACCGGGACAGGGCCTACAATGAGCAGTTCTTC

V gene: TRBV12-3/TRBV12-4
clone size: .
J gene: TRBJ2-1
D gene: TRBD1
CDR3 protein: CASSGQGRLYNEQFF
CDR3 DNA: TGTGCCAGCAGCGGACAGGGGAGACTCTACAATGAGCAGTTCTTC

V gene: TRBV20-1
clone size: .
J gene: TRBJ2-1
D gene: TRBD2
CDR3 protein: CSARPGLAYNEQFF
CDR3 DNA: TGCAGTGCTAGACCGGGACTAGCGTACAATGAGCAGTTCTTC

V gene: TRBV4-1
clone size: few
J gene: TRBJ2-5
D gene: TRBD1
CDR3 protein: CASSRTYLQDRGKETQYF
CDR3 DNA: TGCGCCAGCAGCCGCACATACTTACAGGACAGGGGGAAAGAGACCCAGTACTTC

V gene: TRBV7-6
clone size: .
J gene: TRBJ1-6
D gene: TRBD1
CDR3 protein: CASSLGGRQGELHF
CDR3 DNA: TGTGCCAGCAGCTTAGGCGGGAGACAGGGAGAACTCCACTTT

V gene: TRBV7-2
clone size: .
J gene: TRBJ2-3
D gene: .
CDR3 protein: CASGPGSTDTQYF
CDR3 DNA: TGTGCCAGCGGCCCCGGAAGCACAGATACGCAGTATTTT

V gene: TRBV6-5
clone size: .
J gene: TRBJ1-2
D gene: .
CDR3 protein: CASTGPGLLYGYTF
CDR3 DNA: TGTGCCAGCACCGGACCGGGACTCCTGTATGGCTACACCTTC

V gene: TRBV6-6
clone size: .
J gene: TRBJ2-7
D gene: TRBD1
CDR3 protein: CASRADRGYEQYF
CDR3 DNA: TGCGCCAGCAGAGCGGACAGGGGCTACGAGCAGTACTTC

V gene: TRBV5-1
clone size: .
J gene: TRBJ2-1
D gene: .
CDR3 protein: CASSPTRAEKEQFF
CDR3 DNA: TGCGCCAGCAGCCCCACTCGTGCGGAAAAAGAGCAGTTCTTC

V gene: TRBV6-6
clone size: .
J gene: TRBJ1-1
D gene: .
CDR3 protein: CASRAGGTEAFF
CDR3 DNA: TGTGCCAGCCGGGCAGGCGGCACTGAAGCTTTCTTT

V gene: TRBV2
clone size: .
J gene: TRBJ2-5
D gene: .
CDR3 protein: CANKLVGLYQETQYF
CDR3 DNA: TGTGCCAACAAGTTGGTGGGGTTGTACCAAGAGACCCAGTACTTC

V gene: TRBV20-1
clone size: few
J gene: TRBJ2-7
D gene: .
CDR3 protein: CSARASPPAGSWRGEQYF
CDR3 DNA: TGCAGTGCTAGAGCATCCCCGCCCGCAGGCTCTTGGAGAGGGGAGCAGTACTTC

V gene: TRBV4-1
clone size: .
J gene: TRBJ1-5
D gene: .
CDR3 protein: CASSQGAGTNNQPQHF
CDR3 DNA: TGCGCCAGCAGCCAAGGCGCCGGGACAAACAATCAACCCCAGCATTTT

V gene: TRBV3-1
clone size: .
J gene: TRBJ1-5
D gene: .
CDR3 protein: CASSHEDNQPQHF
CDR3 DNA: TGTGCCAGCAGCCATGAAGACAATCAGCCCCAGCATTTT

V gene: TRBV5-6
clone size: .
J gene: TRBJ2-1
D gene: .
CDR3 protein: CASSFLGSSYNEQFF
CDR3 DNA: TGTGCCAGCAGCTTTCTGGGGAGCTCCTACAATGAGCAGTTCTTC

V gene: TRBV29-1
clone size: .
J gene: TRBJ2-5
D gene: .
CDR3 protein: CSVRLKETQYF
CDR3 DNA: TGCAGCGTAAGACTTAAAGAGACCCAGTACTTC

V gene: TRBV15
clone size: .
J gene: TRBJ2-7
D gene: TRBD1
CDR3 protein: CATSRTHTGTGLYEQYF
CDR3 DNA: TGTGCCACCAGCAGAACCCACACCGGGACAGGGTTGTACGAGCAGTACTTC

V gene: TRBV16
clone size: .
J gene: TRBJ1-1
D gene: .
CDR3 protein: CASSQRPPEAFF
CDR3 DNA: TGTGCCAGCAGCCAAAGGCCCCCTGAAGCTTTCTTT

V gene: TRBV7-2
clone size: .
J gene: TRBJ2-6
D gene: .
CDR3 protein: CAGSLVGTPSGANVLTF
CDR3 DNA: TGCGCCGGCAGCTTAGTCGGGACACCGTCTGGGGCCAACGTCCTGACTTTC

V gene: TRBV5-1
clone size: few
J gene: TRBJ1-1
D gene: .
CDR3 protein: CASSLASGTPEAFF
CDR3 DNA: TGCGCCAGCAGCTTGGCCTCAGGAACCCCTGAAGCTTTCTTT

V gene: TRBV12-3/TRBV12-4
clone size: .
J gene: TRBJ2-1
D gene: .
CDR3 protein: CASTEPSPHNEQFF
CDR3 DNA: TGTGCCAGCACCGAACCAAGCCCCCACAATGAGCAGTTCTTC

V gene: TRBV5-1
clone size: few
J gene: TRBJ2-3
D gene: .
CDR3 protein: CASGTFSTDTQYF
CDR3 DNA: TGCGCCAGCGGGACTTTTAGCACAGATACGCAGTATTTT

V gene: TRBV7-9
clone size: few
J gene: TRBJ1-1
D gene: .
CDR3 protein: CASSLAVETEAFF
CDR3 DNA: TGTGCCAGCAGCTTAGCGGTGGAGACTGAAGCTTTCTTT

V gene: TRBV3-1
clone size: few
J gene: TRBJ1-3
D gene: .
CDR3 protein: CASSQVENTIYF
CDR3 DNA: TGTGCCAGCAGCCAGGTCGAAAACACCATATATTTT

V gene: TRBV9
clone size: few
J gene: TRBJ2-7
D gene: .
CDR3 protein: CASSVVPGDEQYF
CDR3 DNA: TGTGCCAGCAGCGTAGTACCAGGAGACGAGCAGTACTTC

V gene: TRBV28
clone size: .
J gene: TRBJ2-7
D gene: .
CDR3 protein: CASSFYRQVLEQYF
CDR3 DNA: TGTGCCAGCAGTTTCTACAGACAGGTCCTCGAGCAGTACTTC

V gene: TRBV28
clone size: .
J gene: TRBJ2-4
D gene: TRBD2
CDR3 protein: CASSFGTSGGEEQYF
CDR3 DNA: TGTGCCAGCAGCTTCGGGACTAGCGGGGGAGAAGAGCAGTACTTC

V gene: TRBV12-3/TRBV12-4
clone size: .
J gene: TRBJ1-2
D gene: .
CDR3 protein: CASSLTTEGYGYTF
CDR3 DNA: TGTGCCAGCAGTTTAACTACGGAGGGGTATGGCTACACCTTC

V gene: TRBV12-3/TRBV12-4
clone size: .
J gene: TRBJ1-2
D gene: .
CDR3 protein: CASSQGPYGYTF
CDR3 DNA: TGTGCCAGCAGTCAGGGCCCCTATGGCTACACCTTC

V gene: TRBV12-3/TRBV12-4
clone size: few
J gene: TRBJ2-5
D gene: .
CDR3 protein: CASSHAETQYF
CDR3 DNA: TGTGCCAGCAGCCATGCGGAGACCCAGTACTTC

V gene: TRBV29-1
clone size: .
J gene: TRBJ2-3
D gene: TRBD1
CDR3 protein: CSVEDRDRDTDTQYF
CDR3 DNA: TGCAGCGTTGAAGATAGGGACAGAGACACAGATACGCAGTATTTT

V gene: TRBV12-3/TRBV12-4
clone size: .
J gene: TRBJ1-2
D gene: .
CDR3 protein: CASSLKNYGYTF
CDR3 DNA: TGTGCCAGCAGTTTAAAAAACTATGGCTACACCTTC

V gene: TRBV5-6
clone size: few
J gene: TRBJ2-1
D gene: .
CDR3 protein: CAGTLGSASYNEQFF
CDR3 DNA: TGTGCCGGAACATTAGGGAGTGCCTCCTACAATGAGCAGTTCTTC

V gene: TRBV6-6
clone size: .
J gene: TRBJ2-5
D gene: .
CDR3 protein: CASSYSAGLRQETQYF
CDR3 DNA: TGTGCCAGCAGTTACTCCGCGGGACTCCGTCAAGAGACCCAGTACTTC

V gene: TRBV9
clone size: .
J gene: TRBJ2-7
D gene: .
CDR3 protein: CASSEDTTFSSYEQYF
CDR3 DNA: TGTGCCAGCAGCGAGGATACGACGTTTAGCTCCTACGAGCAGTACTTC

V gene: TRBV27
clone size: .
J gene: TRBJ2-3
D gene: TRBD2
CDR3 protein: CASSRTSGGGDTQYF
CDR3 DNA: TGTGCCAGCAGCCGGACTAGCGGGGGAGGTGATACGCAGTATTTT

V gene: TRBV5-1
clone size: .
J gene: TRBJ2-2
D gene: .
CDR3 protein: CASSLSPGNTGELFF
CDR3 DNA: TGCGCCAGCAGCTTGAGCCCAGGGAACACCGGGGAGCTGTTTTTT

V gene: TRBV28
clone size: .
J gene: TRBJ1-5
D gene: .
CDR3 protein: CASSFQNQPQHF
CDR3 DNA: TGTGCCAGCAGTTTTCAGAATCAGCCCCAGCATTTT

V gene: TRBV29-1
clone size: .
J gene: TRBJ1-2
D gene: .
CDR3 protein: CSVEEMRGAGYTF
CDR3 DNA: TGCAGCGTTGAAGAAATGCGAGGGGCTGGCTACACCTTC